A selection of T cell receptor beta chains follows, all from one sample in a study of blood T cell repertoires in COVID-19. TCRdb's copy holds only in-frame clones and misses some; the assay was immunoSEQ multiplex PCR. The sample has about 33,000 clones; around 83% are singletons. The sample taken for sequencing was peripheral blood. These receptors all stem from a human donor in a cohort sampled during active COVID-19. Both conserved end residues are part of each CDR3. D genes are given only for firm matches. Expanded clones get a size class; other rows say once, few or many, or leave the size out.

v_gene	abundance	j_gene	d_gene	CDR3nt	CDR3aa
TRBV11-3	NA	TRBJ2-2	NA	TGTGCCAGCAGCTTAGGGCGGATGGCCGGGGAGCTGTTTTTT	CASSLGRMAGELFF
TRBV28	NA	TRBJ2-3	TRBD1	TGTGCCAGCAGTTTGATATTGACAGGGCCCACAGATACGCAGTATTTT	CASSLILTGPTDTQYF
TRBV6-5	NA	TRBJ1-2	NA	TGTGCCAGCATCCCGGGAGGGATCCACTATGGCTACACCTTC	CASIPGGIHYGYTF
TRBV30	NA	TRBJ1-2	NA	TGTGCCTGGAGTTCGGGTCGAGGCTACACCTTC	CAWSSGRGYTF
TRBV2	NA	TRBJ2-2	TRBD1	TGTGCCAGCAGTATAACCGGGACAGGGGTCACCGGGGAGCTGTTTTTT	CASSITGTGVTGELFF
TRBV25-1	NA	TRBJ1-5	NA	TGTGCCAGCAGTCCGAGCAGGGGTACCTATAGCAATCAGCCCCAGCATTTT	CASSPSRGTYSNQPQHF
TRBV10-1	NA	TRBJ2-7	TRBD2	TGCGCCAGCAGTGAGGCGAGCGGGAGTAGTGAACAGTACTTC	CASSEASGSSEQYF
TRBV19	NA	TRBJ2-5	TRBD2	TGTGCCAGTAGTATCCTAGCGGGAGAAGAGACCCAGTACTTC	CASSILAGEETQYF
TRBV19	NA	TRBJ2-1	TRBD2	TGTGCCAGTCAGCCGGGAGGGTCCTACAATGAGCAGTTCTTC	CASQPGGSYNEQFF
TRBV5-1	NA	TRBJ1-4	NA	TGCGCCAGCAGCCCCCAAGGACTGGTAGAAAAACTGTTTTTT	CASSPQGLVEKLFF
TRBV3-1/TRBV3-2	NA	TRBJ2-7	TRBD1	TGTGCCAGCTGCCGGGACAGCAGCTCCTACGAGCAGTACTTC	CASCRDSSSYEQYF
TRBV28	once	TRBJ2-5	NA	TGTGCCAGCAGACCCCAGGGACAAGAGACCCAGTACTTC	CASRPQGQETQYF
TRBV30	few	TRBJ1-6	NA	TGTGCCGGCTCTTGGGGGGGGGACTCACCCCTCCACTTT	CAGSWGGDSPLHF
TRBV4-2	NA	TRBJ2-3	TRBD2	TGTGCCAGCAGCCAAGCTCGAGCGGGAGGAACAGATACGCAGTATTTT	CASSQARAGGTDTQYF
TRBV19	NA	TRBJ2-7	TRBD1	TGTGCCAGTAGTTGGGGACAGCACTCCTACGAGCAGTACTTC	CASSWGQHSYEQYF
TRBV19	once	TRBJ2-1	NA	TGTGCCAGTAGTGTCTCACAGTACAATGAGCAGTTCTTC	CASSVSQYNEQFF
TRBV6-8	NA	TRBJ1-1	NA	TGTGCCAGCAGTTACCCACAGGGCGTTCTGGACGCCACTGAAGCTTTCTTT	CASSYPQGVLDATEAFF
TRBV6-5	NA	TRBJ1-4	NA	TGTGCCACCCGGCAGGCAACAACTAATGAAAAACTGTTTTTT	CATRQATTNEKLFF
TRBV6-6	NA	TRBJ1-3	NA	TGTGCCAGCAGTCGACAGAGACAGACCTCTGGAAACACCATATATTTT	CASSRQRQTSGNTIYF
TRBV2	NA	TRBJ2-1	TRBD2	TGTGCCAGCAGTGCCCAGGGGACTAGCGCGGGAAATTACAATGAGCAGTTCTTC	CASSAQGTSAGNYNEQFF
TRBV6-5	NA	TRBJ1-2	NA	TGTGCCAGCAGTTATGGGGGCTGGGCAGGGGACGGCTACACCTTC	CASSYGGWAGDGYTF
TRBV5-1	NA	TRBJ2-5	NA	TGCGCCAGCAGCTCTCAGGGAGGCCAAGGGACCCAGTACTTC	CASSSQGGQGTQYF
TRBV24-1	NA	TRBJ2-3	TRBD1	TGTGCCACCAGTGAGGGACAGGGGACGCGAGATACGCAGTATTTT	CATSEGQGTRDTQYF
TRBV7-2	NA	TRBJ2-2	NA	TGTGCCAGCAGCTTAGTCCGAACAGCCGGGGAGCTGTTTTTT	CASSLVRTAGELFF
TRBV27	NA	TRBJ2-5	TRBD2	TGTGCCAGCAGTTTGCTAGCGGGCTACCAAGAGACCCAGTACTTC	CASSLLAGYQETQYF
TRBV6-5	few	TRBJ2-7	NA	TGTGCCAGCAGGTTCCCTTGGGAGGTCGGGCAGTACTTC	CASRFPWEVGQYF
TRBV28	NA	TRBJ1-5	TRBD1	TGTGCCAGCAGTTATACAGGGGAGGCCAATCAGCCCCAGCATTTT	CASSYTGEANQPQHF
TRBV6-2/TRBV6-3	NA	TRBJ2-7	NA	TGTGCCAGCAGCTGGGGCGCCAGCTCCTACGAGCAGTACTTC	CASSWGASSYEQYF
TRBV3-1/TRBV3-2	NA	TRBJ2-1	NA	TGTGCCAGCACCCAACGTCCCGGACAAACCCCTAAGAATGAGCAGTTCTTC	CASTQRPGQTPKNEQFF
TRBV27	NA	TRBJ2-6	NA	TGTGCCAGCAGCCCACAGGGAGTTCCTGGGGCCAACGTCCTGACTTTC	CASSPQGVPGANVLTF
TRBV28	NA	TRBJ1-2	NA	TGTGCCAGCAGATCGCGGCAGGGAGGGGACTATGGCTACACCTTC	CASRSRQGGDYGYTF
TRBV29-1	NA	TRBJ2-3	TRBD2	TGCAGCGTTGGGAGAGCGGGGGGTACAGATACGCAGTATTTT	CSVGRAGGTDTQYF
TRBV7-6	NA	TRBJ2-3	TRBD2	TGTGCCAGCAGCGTAAGGGGCGCGGGGGGTCATTCAGATACGCAGTATTTT	CASSVRGAGGHSDTQYF
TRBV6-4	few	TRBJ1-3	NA	TGTGCCAGCAGTGACTCGAACCTGCAGGGATCTGGAAACACCATATATTTT	CASSDSNLQGSGNTIYF
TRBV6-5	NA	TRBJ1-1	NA	TGTGCCAGCAGAAACAGGGCGAACACTGAAGCTTTCTTT	CASRNRANTEAFF
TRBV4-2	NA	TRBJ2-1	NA	TGTGCCAGCAGCCAAGATTTCGGGGAAGTAGTAAAATACAATGAGCAGTTCTTC	CASSQDFGEVVKYNEQFF
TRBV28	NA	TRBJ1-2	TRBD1	TGTGCCAGCAGTGGGACAGATCATAACTATGGCTACACCTTC	CASSGTDHNYGYTF
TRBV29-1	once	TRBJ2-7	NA	TGCAGCGTTGAAGGACAGGTAGGCGAGCAGTACTTC	CSVEGQVGEQYF
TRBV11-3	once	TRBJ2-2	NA	TGTGCCAGCAGCTCGGACCGGACAAACACCGGGGAGCTGTTTTTT	CASSSDRTNTGELFF
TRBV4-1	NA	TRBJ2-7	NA	TGCGCCAGCAGCCAAGGTAATAGCGGCTCCTACGAGCAGTACTTC	CASSQGNSGSYEQYF